A selection of T cell receptor beta chains follows, all from one sample in a study of beta chain features in type 1 diabetes. Clones were sequenced by immunoSEQ multiplex PCR, and TCRdb holds only the in-frame ones, with some missing. Among about 260,000 clones, approximately 70% were seen once, and the ten largest hold about 0.051%. Specimen: naive CD4+ T cells from blood. Receptor source: a man aged 25 to 40 in good health. Both conserved end residues are part of each CDR3. A D gene is named only where the DNA matches it firmly. Clone size is shown for a subset of rows, as once, few, many or a class of expanded clone.

NA	NA	TRBV7-9	TRBJ2-5	TGTGCCAGCAGCAACCGGGATATCAACTTC	CASSNRDINF
NA	NA	TRBV30	TRBJ1-1	TGTGCCTGGAGTGCAGATTTGAACACTGAAGCTTTCTTT	CAWSADLNTEAFF
NA	NA	TRBV30	TRBJ2-1	TGTGCCTGGAGCGACAATGAGCAGTTCTTC	CAWSDNEQFF
NA	NA	TRBV4-1	TRBJ2-5	TGCGCCAGCAGCCAGGCCAGTCAAGAGACCCAGTACTTC	CASSQASQETQYF
TRBD1	NA	TRBV5-1	TRBJ2-7	TGCGCCAGCAGCTTAAGCCCGGACAGGGGAGGCTACGAGCAGTACTTC	CASSLSPDRGGYEQYF
NA	NA	TRBV30	TRBJ1-2	TGTGCCTGGAGTGTTTCACTCCTAGATGGCTACACCTTC	CAWSVSLLDGYTF
NA	NA	TRBV7-2	TRBJ2-3	TGTGCCAGCAGCTTAGGGGCAAGCACAGATACGCAGTATTTT	CASSLGASTDTQYF
NA	few	TRBV30	TRBJ2-7	TGTGCCTGGAGTTTGGGGCTTGACGAGCAGTACTTC	CAWSLGLDEQYF
TRBD2	NA	TRBV19	TRBJ2-1	TGTGCCAGTAGTATATTGTTAGCGGGGCTAAACAATGAGCAGTTCTTC	CASSILLAGLNNEQFF
NA	few	TRBV30	TRBJ2-1	TGTGCCTGGAGTGTAGCTAGGGATGAGCAGTTCTTC	CAWSVARDEQFF
NA	NA	TRBV7-9	TRBJ2-5	TGTGCCAGCAGCCAGGGGCCACTAGAGACCCAGTACTTC	CASSQGPLETQYF
NA	NA	TRBV25-1	TRBJ2-6	TGTGCCAGCACCCAGGCTGGTGGGGCCAACGTCCTGACTTTC	CASTQAGGANVLTF
TRBD1	once	TRBV10-3	TRBJ2-6	TGTGCCATCAGTTCCCAGACAGGGGTACCTTCGGTTGGGGCCAACGTCCTGACTTTC	CAISSQTGVPSVGANVLTF
NA	NA	TRBV29-1	TRBJ2-2	TGCAGCGTCGATGGACAGAATTCCGGGGAGCTGTTTTTT	CSVDGQNSGELFF
NA	NA	TRBV9	TRBJ2-7	TGTGCCAGCAGCGTAAACAGGGAGTCCTACGAGCAGTACTTC	CASSVNRESYEQYF
TRBD1	NA	TRBV10-3	TRBJ2-5	TGTGCCATCAGTGAGACAGGGGAAAGTCAAGAGACCCAGTACTTC	CAISETGESQETQYF
NA	NA	TRBV5-4	TRBJ1-6	TGTGCCAGCAGCTTGGCGGGCCAGGGTAATTCACCCCTCCACTTT	CASSLAGQGNSPLHF
NA	NA	TRBV10-3	TRBJ1-2	TGTGCCATCAGTGAGTCAGGGTACGATGGCTACACCTTC	CAISESGYDGYTF
NA	NA	TRBV29-1	TRBJ1-3	TGCAGCGCCGGGGACTTAACTGGAAACACCATATATTTT	CSAGDLTGNTIYF
TRBD1	NA	TRBV10-3	TRBJ2-7	TGTGCCATCAGAAGGACAGGGGGCTCCTACGAGCAGTACTTC	CAIRRTGGSYEQYF
NA	NA	TRBV9	TRBJ2-1	TGTGCCAGCAGCGTAGCAGGGGGGGCCGACCCCTCCTACAATGAGCAGTTCTTC	CASSVAGGADPSYNEQFF
TRBD2	NA	TRBV19	TRBJ2-1	TGTGCCAGTAGTATGTGGGCTAGCGGGGACAATGAGCAGTTCTTC	CASSMWASGDNEQFF
TRBD2	NA	TRBV29-1	TRBJ2-3	TGCAGCGTTTTACCACTAGCGGGAGTCGCAGATACGCAGTATTTT	CSVLPLAGVADTQYF
NA	NA	TRBV2	TRBJ1-1	TGTGCCAGCAGCACCCCGCTTGACACTGAAGCTTTCTTT	CASSTPLDTEAFF
NA	NA	TRBV7-9	TRBJ2-6	TGTGCCAGCAGCTTAGGGTACAGGGCTGGGGCCAACGTCCTGACTTTC	CASSLGYRAGANVLTF
NA	once	TRBV2	TRBJ1-3	TGTGCCAGCAGTGGAGAAGCGAACACCATATATTTT	CASSGEANTIYF
NA	NA	TRBV4-1	TRBJ2-2	TGCGCCAGCAGCTCAAGGGGGGCGGACACCGGGGAGCTGTTTTTT	CASSSRGADTGELFF
NA	NA	TRBV30	TRBJ2-1	TGTGCCTGGAGTTCAGTTGGCCATGAGCAGTTCTTC	CAWSSVGHEQFF
NA	few	TRBV9	TRBJ2-3	TGTGCCAGCAGCATCACAGGGAAGGCAGATACGCAGTATTTT	CASSITGKADTQYF
NA	few	TRBV29-1	TRBJ1-2	TGCAGCGTCGGGGAGGACTATGGCTACACCTTC	CSVGEDYGYTF
NA	few	TRBV25-1	TRBJ1-1	TGTGCCAGCAGTTCAGGGCTTGAAGCTTTCTTT	CASSSGLEAFF
NA	few	TRBV29-1	TRBJ2-7	TGCAGCGTTGCGGGGGCTAACGAGCAGTACTTC	CSVAGANEQYF
TRBD1	NA	TRBV9	TRBJ1-1	TGTGCCAGCAGCGTACAGGGGGCGGGTGAAGCTTTCTTT	CASSVQGAGEAFF
NA	once	TRBV7-2	TRBJ2-1	TGTGCCAGCAGCCTTAACCCGGCTGGGAATGAGCAGTTCTTC	CASSLNPAGNEQFF
NA	NA	TRBV27	TRBJ1-1	TGTGCCAGCAGCCCGGAACGGAGGAACGCTGAAGCTTTCTTT	CASSPERRNAEAFF
TRBD1	few	TRBV9	TRBJ2-7	TGTGCCAGCAGCGTAGGACAGGGGGCATACGAGCAGTACTTC	CASSVGQGAYEQYF
NA	few	TRBV29-1	TRBJ2-3	TGCAGCGTTGATATCCGATCTAGCACAGATACGCAGTATTTT	CSVDIRSSTDTQYF
NA	NA	TRBV29-1	TRBJ1-1	TGCAGCGTTTCTGACAGCATGAACACTGAAGCTTTCTTT	CSVSDSMNTEAFF
TRBD1	NA	TRBV5-1	TRBJ1-1	TGCGCCAGCAGCTTGGCCCCTCAGGGGGCGAACACTGAAGCTTTCTTT	CASSLAPQGANTEAFF
TRBD1	NA	TRBV5-6	TRBJ2-7	TGTGCCAGCAGCGCCGACAGGGACGAGCAGTACTTC	CASSADRDEQYF